What follows are 21 T cell receptor beta chains derived from one specimen sequenced in a study of T cells in narcolepsy. Here immunoSEQ multiplex PCR was the method, and the copy in TCRdb shows in-frame clones only, minus some. The repertoire holds 30,000 to 40,000 clones, with 82% as singletons. The specimen was CD45RA- memory CD4+ T cells from PBMCs. The receptors here all came from a human donor with narcolepsy.

This clone was seen only once. The CDR3 here is CAWGQDYNSPLHF. The CDR3 DNA sequence: TGTGCCTGGGGACAGGATTATAATTCACCCCTCCACTTT. This chain uses TRBV30 with TRBJ1-6, with 7 bases identical to TRBD1. Germline CDR1 GTSNPN, CDR2 SVGIG (reference sequence). The CDR3 sequence is 13 residues long. J gave up 4 bases and V 5 bases, and 2 bases lay outside the gene matches.

The chain carries TRBV4-2 and TRBJ1-2; D perhaps matches TRBD1 (6 bases). CDR3 length: 13 amino acids. CDR1 is LGHNA, CDR2 YNFKEQ, per germline. The V and J ends lost 0 bases and 5 bases respectively, with 7 bases between them. The CDR3 nucleotides read TGTGCCAGCAGCCAAGACGGACAGTATGGCTACACCTTC. This sequence encodes CASSQDGQYGYTF.

The rearrangement uses TRBV5-4 and TRBJ1-6; a weak D match, TRBD1 (5 bases). The germline V gene encodes CDR1 SGHNT and CDR2 YYREEE (reference sequence). This CDR3 region has 14 residues. V gave up 1 base and J gave up 7 bases, with 9 bases separating them. CDR3 sequence (DNA): TGTGCCAGCAGCTTGCAGGGACCCAATTCACCCCTCCACTTT. Translated: CASSLQGPNSPLHF.

This rearrangement joins TRBV10-1 to TRBJ2-7; maybe TRBD2 (6 bases). The germline V and J ends were trimmed by 3 bases and 2 bases, with 11 bases remaining between them. Germline CDR1 reads WNHNN; CDR2 reads SYGVQD (reference sequence). There are 14 residues in the CDR3. CDR3 in amino acids: CASSDGLFTYEQYF. CDR3 nucleotides: TGCGCCAGCAGTGACGGACTATTTACCTACGAGCAGTACTTC.

The chain joins TRBV16 to TRBJ1-1, with 8 nucleotides matching TRBD1. Germline CDR1 KGHSY, CDR2 FQNENV. V was clipped by 4 bases and J by 0 bases; unmatched bases: 7. The CDR3 covers 16 residues. The chain's CDR3 is CASSPGQGVLNTEAFF. CDR3 bases: TGTGCCAGCAGCCCCGGACAGGGCGTCCTGAACACTGAAGCTTTCTTT.

The chain recombines TRBV6-1 with TRBJ1-2; 7 nucleotides align to TRBD1. J gave up 7 bases and V 6 bases, and 11 bases lay outside the gene matches. Germline V gives CDR1 MNHNS, CDR2 SASEGT. This CDR3 has 14 residues. CDR3 nucleotides: TGTGCCAGCAGCCAAGGGGAGGGGGCGCGTGGCTACACCTTC. It yields the protein CASSQGEGARGYTF.

The CDR3, as DNA: TGTGCCAGTAGGATTGGCCTTAACTATGGCTACACCTTC. It yields the protein CASRIGLNYGYTF. The chain links TRBV19 to TRBJ1-2; D gene unclear. Germline loops: CDR1 LNHDA, CDR2 SQIVND (reference sequence). V lost 6 bases, J lost 1 base, and 9 bases lay in between. There are 13 residues in the CDR3.

This sequence joins TRBV2 and TRBJ2-3, with TRBD1 identical over 9 bases. CDR1 and CDR2 from the germline V gene are SNHLY and FYNNEI. This CDR3 is 13 amino acids long. V shed 5 bases, J shed 5 bases, and the junction held 2 bases outside the gene matches. In nucleotides, the CDR3 is TGTGCCAGCAGTTGGGACAGGGAAGATACGCAGTATTTT. It specifies CASSWDREDTQYF. Complete variable domain (other parts from reference TRBV2 and TRBJ2-3): EPEVTQTPSHQVTQMGQEVILRCVPISNHLYFYWYRQILGQKVEFLVSFYNNEISEKSEIFDDQFSVERPDGSNFTLKIRSTKLEDSAMYFCASSWDREDTQYFGPGTRLTVL.

The chain recombines TRBV28 with TRBJ2-1; possible D gene TRBD1, 6 bases. This CDR3 contains 15 residues. V lost 5 bases and J 3 bases, leaving 14 bases between the germline ends. Germline CDR1 is MDHEN and CDR2 is SYDVKM. DNA for the CDR3: TGTGCCAGCAGTGACTACAGGGAAGACTACAATGAGCAGTTCTTC. Translation: CASSDYREDYNEQFF.

This clone was observed a single time. This chain connects TRBV2 to TRBJ2-3; no reliable D call. This CDR3 is 14 amino acids long. Germline V gene lookup returns CDR1 SNHLY and CDR2 FYNNEI. The V and J ends lost 5 bases and 0 bases respectively, with 9 bases between them. The CDR3 sequence: CASSRDSSTDTQYF. CDR3 coding DNA: TGTGCCAGCAGTAGAGATTCTAGCACAGATACGCAGTATTTT.

The V and J genes are TRBV2 and TRBJ2-7; 7 nucleotides align to TRBD1. Germline lookup yields CDR1 SNHLY and CDR2 FYNNEI. The CDR3 spans 14 residues. V gave up 6 bases and J gave up 4 bases; unmatched junction bases: 9. CDR3: CASREDRNRYEQYF. The CDR3 DNA reads as TGTGCCAGCAGAGAGGACAGGAACAGGTACGAGCAGTACTTC.

There are a few counts of this clone. The rearrangement joins TRBV5-1 to TRBJ2-6; D gene ambiguous. The V end was cut by 3 bases, the J end by 0 bases, with 10 bases between. Germline assignment: CDR1 SGHRS and CDR2 YFSETQ. CDR3 length equals 16 residues. Written as DNA, the CDR3 is TGCGCCAGCAGCTGGACCAGCCTCTCTGGGGCCAACGTCCTGACTTTC. It encodes CASSWTSLSGANVLTF.

This chain links TRBV6-5 with TRBJ1-4, with D perhaps TRBD1 (5 bases). Deletions cut 7 bases from V and 6 bases from J, with 15 bases between. The CDR3 sequence is 14 residues long. Germline V gene data show CDR1 as MNHEY and CDR2 as SVGAGI. The chain's CDR3 is CASKPYGQDEKLFF. The DNA for the CDR3 is TGTGCCAGCAAACCCTATGGACAAGATGAAAAACTGTTTTTT.

This clone was counted only a few times. The gene calls are TRBV6-5 and TRBJ2-5, with 7 bases lining up with TRBD1. This CDR3 spans 13 amino acids. V shed 7 bases and J 2 bases; nucleotides not matched to a gene: 4. Germline V gene data show CDR1 as MNHEY and CDR2 as SVGAGI. The CDR3 sequence: CASNPGQQETQYF. Here the CDR3 DNA reads TGTGCCAGCAACCCGGGACAGCAAGAGACCCAGTACTTC.

V usage is TRBV6-4 and J usage is TRBJ2-3; D unclear. From germline, CDR1 is MRHNA and CDR2 SNTAGT. Between the trimmed V and J ends, which lost 3 bases and 5 bases, there was a span of 9 bases. This CDR3 spans 13 amino acids. CDR3 sequence reads: CASSEVLEDTQYF. The DNA of the CDR3 is TGTGCCAGCAGTGAAGTCCTGGAAGATACGCAGTATTTT.

This chain links TRBV7-2 with TRBJ2-7; possibly TRBD1 or TRBD2 for D (5 bases each). Per germline, CDR1 SGHTA and CDR2 FQGNSA. V shed 1 base and J shed 7 bases, with 14 bases lying between them. This CDR3 has 14 residues. Here the CDR3 DNA reads TGTGCCAGCAGCTTAGGGGGGAGTAGGGAGGAGCAGTACTTC. Translation: CASSLGGSREEQYF. The full variable domain, completed using reference TRBV7-2 and TRBJ2-7, is GAGVSQSPSNKVTEKGKDVELRCDPISGHTALYWYRQSLGQGLEFLIYFQGNSAPDKSGLPSDRFSAERTGGSVSTLTIQRTQQEDSAVYLCASSLGGSREEQYFGPGTRLTVT.

The CDR3 loop reads CASQGQSNEKLFF. Written as DNA, the CDR3 is TGTGCCAGCCAGGGACAGAGTAATGAAAAACTGTTTTTT. The chain carries TRBV2 and TRBJ1-4, with 7 bases fitting TRBD1. The CDR3 contains 13 residues. In germline, CDR1 is SNHLY, CDR2 FYNNEI. V dropped 8 bases and J dropped 4; count of bases not matched to a gene: 4.

This clone occurred once. This CDR3 reads CAWSVFLAGINEQFF. As DNA, the CDR3 is TGTGCCTGGAGTGTATTTCTAGCGGGTATCAATGAGCAGTTCTTC. The V call is TRBV30, the J call TRBJ2-1; TRBD2 matches at 8 bases. CDR1 GTSNPN and CDR2 SVGIG come from the germline V gene (reference sequence). Trimming cost V 0 bases and J 6 bases; bases outside gene matches: 7. The CDR3 runs to 15 residues.

The chain joins TRBV4-3 to TRBJ2-3, with a possible D match to TRBD1 (7 bases). CDR3 length: 13 residues. Trimming left V 8 bases short and J 4 bases short, with 13 bases between. Germline CDR1 and CDR2: LGHNA and YSLEER. CDR3 DNA sequence: TGCGCCAGCGGAGGGGGCGACTCAGATACGCAGTATTTT. Translation gives CASGGGDSDTQYF.

V gene TRBV7-3 combines with J gene TRBJ2-3; 9 positions agree with TRBD2. Germline lookup yields CDR1 SGHTA and CDR2 FQGTGA. Trimming at V came to 3 bases and at J to 4 bases, leaving 8 bases not matched to a gene. The CDR3 extends over 16 amino acids. The CDR3 DNA is TGTGCCAGCAGCTTTGAAGCGGGACTAGCTTCAGATACGCAGTATTTT. It encodes CASSFEAGLASDTQYF.

The V and J genes are TRBV7-2 and TRBJ2-7, with 7 bases identical to TRBD1. This CDR3 contains 15 residues. From germline, CDR1 is SGHTA and CDR2 FQGNSA. Trimming at V came to 5 bases and at J to 4 bases, leaving 11 bases not matched to a gene. The CDR3 is CASSPTGTVTYEQYF. The CDR3 DNA reads as TGTGCCAGCAGCCCAACCGGGACAGTGACTTACGAGCAGTACTTC.